One T cell receptor (beta chain) is described in this entry. The data are from a study of CXCR3-negative and CXCR3-positive naive CD8 T cells. Libraries were UMI-labeled 5' RACE TRB cDNA. For each CDR3 protein, TCRdb gives one entry from its re-call of the 5' RACE reads, without DNA. In total, the table holds roughly 90,000 distinct CDR3 sequences. The CDR3 length is 16 residues. The source of this sequence is a human donor in good health. Some clones in this sample may be carry-over from other donors' samples. The chain employs TRBV12-3 or TRBV12-4 and TRBJ2-2; the TCRdb call, TRBD1, lacks DNA for checking. Specimen: naive CXCR3- CD8+ T cells from blood. Subset given: CD45RO-CCR7+CD27+CD95- naive CD8+ T cells lacking CXCR3 (TNR3-). CDR3 amino acids: CASSLPYLQGSGELFF.